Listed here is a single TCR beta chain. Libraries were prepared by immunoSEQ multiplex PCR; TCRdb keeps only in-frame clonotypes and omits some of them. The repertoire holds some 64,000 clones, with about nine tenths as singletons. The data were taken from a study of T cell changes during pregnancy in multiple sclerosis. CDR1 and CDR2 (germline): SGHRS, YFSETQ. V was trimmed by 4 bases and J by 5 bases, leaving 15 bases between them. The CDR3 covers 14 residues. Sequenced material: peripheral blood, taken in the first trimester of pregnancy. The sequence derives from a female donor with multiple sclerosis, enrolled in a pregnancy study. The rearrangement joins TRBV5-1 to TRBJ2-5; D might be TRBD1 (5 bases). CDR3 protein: CASSKDAGPETQYF. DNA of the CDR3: TGCGCCAGCAGCAAGGACGCAGGGCCTGAGACCCAGTACTTC.